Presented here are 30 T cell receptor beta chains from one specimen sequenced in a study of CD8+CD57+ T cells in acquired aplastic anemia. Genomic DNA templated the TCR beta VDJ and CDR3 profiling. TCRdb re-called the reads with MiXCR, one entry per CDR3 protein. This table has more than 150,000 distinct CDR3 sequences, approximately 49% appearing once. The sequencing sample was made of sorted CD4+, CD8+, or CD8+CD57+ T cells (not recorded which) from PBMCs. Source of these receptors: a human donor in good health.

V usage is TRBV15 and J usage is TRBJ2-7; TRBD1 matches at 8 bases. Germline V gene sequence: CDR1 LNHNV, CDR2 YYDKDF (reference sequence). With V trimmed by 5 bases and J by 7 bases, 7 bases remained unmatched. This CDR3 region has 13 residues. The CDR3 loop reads CATSSRTGREQYF. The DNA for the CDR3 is TGTGCCACCAGCTCTCGGACAGGGCGAGAGCAGTACTTC.

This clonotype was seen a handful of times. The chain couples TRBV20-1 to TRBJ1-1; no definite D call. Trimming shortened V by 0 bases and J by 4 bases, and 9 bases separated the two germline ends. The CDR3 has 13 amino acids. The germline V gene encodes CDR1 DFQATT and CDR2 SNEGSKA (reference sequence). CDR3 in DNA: TGCAGTGCTAGAGATTTGGGCGGCACTGAAGCTTTCTTT. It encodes CSARDLGGTEAFF.

The CDR3 loop reads CATKPDRRYTF. The CDR3 coding sequence is TGTGCCACCAAGCCGGACAGGCGCTACACCTTC. This chain connects TRBV2 to TRBJ1-2; 7 bases align to TRBD1. Germline loops: CDR1 SNHLY, CDR2 FYNNEI. The CDR3 spans 11 residues. Trimming at V came to 10 bases and at J to 9 bases, leaving 8 bases not matched to a gene.

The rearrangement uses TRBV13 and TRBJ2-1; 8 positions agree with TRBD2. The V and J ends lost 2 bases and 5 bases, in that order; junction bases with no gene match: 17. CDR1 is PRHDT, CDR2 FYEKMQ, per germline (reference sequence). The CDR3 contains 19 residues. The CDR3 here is CASSLTDRTGTRIDNEQFF. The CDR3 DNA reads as TGTGCCAGCAGCTTAACGGACCGGACCGGGACTAGGATCGACAATGAGCAGTTCTTC.

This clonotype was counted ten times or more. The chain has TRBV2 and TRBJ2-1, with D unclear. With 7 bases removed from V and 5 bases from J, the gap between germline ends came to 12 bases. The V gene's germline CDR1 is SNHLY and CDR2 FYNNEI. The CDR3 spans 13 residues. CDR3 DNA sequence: TGTGCCAGCATGATAGGAGAACACAATGAGCAGTTCTTC. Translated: CASMIGEHNEQFF.

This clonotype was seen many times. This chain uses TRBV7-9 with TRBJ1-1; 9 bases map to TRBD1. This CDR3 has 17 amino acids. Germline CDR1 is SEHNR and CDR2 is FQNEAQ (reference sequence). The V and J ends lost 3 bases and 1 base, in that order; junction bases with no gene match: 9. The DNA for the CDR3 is TGTGCCAGCAGCTTTTCTGTTGGGACAGGGCCGAACACTGAAGCTTTCTTT. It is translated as CASSFSVGTGPNTEAFF.

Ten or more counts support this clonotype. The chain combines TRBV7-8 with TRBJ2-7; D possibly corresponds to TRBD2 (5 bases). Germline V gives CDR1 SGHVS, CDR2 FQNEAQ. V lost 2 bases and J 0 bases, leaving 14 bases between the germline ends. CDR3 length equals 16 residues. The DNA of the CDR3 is TGTGCCAGCAGCTTAACCGCGGACTGGTTCTCCTACGAGCAGTACTTC. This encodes CASSLTADWFSYEQYF. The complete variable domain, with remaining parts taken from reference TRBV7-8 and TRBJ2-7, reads GAGVSQSPRYKVAKRGQDVALRCDPISGHVSLFWYQQALGQGPEFLTYFQNEAQLDKSGLPSDRFFAERPEGSVSTLKIQRTQQEDSAVYLCASSLTADWFSYEQYFGPGTRLTVT.

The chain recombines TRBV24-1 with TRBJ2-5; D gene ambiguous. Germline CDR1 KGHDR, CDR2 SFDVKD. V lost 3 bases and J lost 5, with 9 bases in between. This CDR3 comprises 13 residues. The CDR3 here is CATSDAPSETQYF. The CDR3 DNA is TGTGCCACCAGTGATGCCCCCTCCGAGACCCAGTACTTC.

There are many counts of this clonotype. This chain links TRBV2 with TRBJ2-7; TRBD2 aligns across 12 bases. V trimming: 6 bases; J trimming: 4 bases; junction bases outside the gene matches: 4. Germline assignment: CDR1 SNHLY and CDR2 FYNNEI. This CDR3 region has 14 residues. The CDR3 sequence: CASRRLAGVYEQYF. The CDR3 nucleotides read TGTGCCAGCAGGAGACTAGCGGGAGTGTACGAGCAGTACTTC.

The CDR3 DNA is TGTGCCAGTAGTACAGCCGGTTCCGGGACCAACATTCAGTACTTC. Translated: CASSTAGSGTNIQYF. V is TRBV19 and J is TRBJ2-4, with D perhaps assigned TRBD1 or TRBD2 (5 bases each). Germline lookup yields CDR1 LNHDA and CDR2 SQIVND (reference sequence). CDR3 length: 15 amino acids. The V gene lost 4 bases and the J gene lost 7 bases, with 17 bases spanning the gap.

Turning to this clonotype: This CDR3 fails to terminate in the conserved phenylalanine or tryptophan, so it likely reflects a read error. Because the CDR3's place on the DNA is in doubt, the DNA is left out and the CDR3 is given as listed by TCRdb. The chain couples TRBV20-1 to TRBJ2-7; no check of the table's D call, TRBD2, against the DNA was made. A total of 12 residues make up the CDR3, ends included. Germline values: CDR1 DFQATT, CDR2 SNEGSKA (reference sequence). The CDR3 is CSARPAGGRAYY.

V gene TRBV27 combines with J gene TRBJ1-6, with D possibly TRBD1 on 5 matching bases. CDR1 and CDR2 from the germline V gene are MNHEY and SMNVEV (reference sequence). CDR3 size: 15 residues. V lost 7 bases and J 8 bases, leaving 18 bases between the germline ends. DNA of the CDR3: TGTGCCAGCACCTCTCCCAGGGTAGGCGATTCACCCCTCCACTTT. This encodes CASTSPRVGDSPLHF.

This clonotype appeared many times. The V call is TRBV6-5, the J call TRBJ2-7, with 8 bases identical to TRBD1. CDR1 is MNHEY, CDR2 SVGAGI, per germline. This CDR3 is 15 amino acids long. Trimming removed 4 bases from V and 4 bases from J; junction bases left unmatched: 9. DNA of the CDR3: TGTGCCAGCAGTTTACGTGGACAGGGTGGGTACGAGCAGTACTTC. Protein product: CASSLRGQGGYEQYF.

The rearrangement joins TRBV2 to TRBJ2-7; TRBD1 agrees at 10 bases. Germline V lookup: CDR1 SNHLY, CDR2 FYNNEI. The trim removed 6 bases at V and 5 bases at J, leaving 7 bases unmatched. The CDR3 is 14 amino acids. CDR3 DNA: TGTGCCAGCAGATCCGGGACAGGGGACCACGAGCAGTACTTC. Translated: CASRSGTGDHEQYF. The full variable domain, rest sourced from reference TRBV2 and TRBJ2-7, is EPEVTQTPSHQVTQMGQEVILRCVPISNHLYFYWYRQILGQKVEFLVSFYNNEISEKSEIFDDQFSVERPDGSNFTLKIRSTKLEDSAMYFCASRSGTGDHEQYFGPGTRLTVT.

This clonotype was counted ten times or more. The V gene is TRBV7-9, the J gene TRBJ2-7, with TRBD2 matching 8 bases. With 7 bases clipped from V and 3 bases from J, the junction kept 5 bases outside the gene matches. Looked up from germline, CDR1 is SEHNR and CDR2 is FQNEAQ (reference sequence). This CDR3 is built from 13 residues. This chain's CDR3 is CASTRLAGYEQYF. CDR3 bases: TGTGCCAGCACCCGTCTAGCGGGCTACGAGCAGTACTTC.

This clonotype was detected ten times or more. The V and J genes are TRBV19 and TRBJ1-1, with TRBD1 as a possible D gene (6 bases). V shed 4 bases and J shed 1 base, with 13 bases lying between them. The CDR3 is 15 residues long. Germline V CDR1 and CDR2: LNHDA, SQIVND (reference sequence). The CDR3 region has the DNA TGTGCCAGTAGTAAGGCGGGGGCGGCGAACACTGAAGCTTTCTTT. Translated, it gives CASSKAGAANTEAFF.

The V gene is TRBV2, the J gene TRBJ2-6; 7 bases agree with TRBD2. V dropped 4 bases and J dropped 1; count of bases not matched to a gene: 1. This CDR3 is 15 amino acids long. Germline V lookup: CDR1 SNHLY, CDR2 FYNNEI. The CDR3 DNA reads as TGTGCCAGCAGTGTGGGGGGGTCTGGGGCCAACGTCCTGACTTTC. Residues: CASSVGGSGANVLTF.

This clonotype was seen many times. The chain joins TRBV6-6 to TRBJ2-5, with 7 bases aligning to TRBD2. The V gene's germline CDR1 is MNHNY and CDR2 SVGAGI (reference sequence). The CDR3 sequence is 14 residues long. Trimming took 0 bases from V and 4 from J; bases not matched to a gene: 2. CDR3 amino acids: CASSYSREGETQYF. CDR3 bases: TGTGCCAGCAGTTACTCAAGGGAGGGAGAGACCCAGTACTTC.

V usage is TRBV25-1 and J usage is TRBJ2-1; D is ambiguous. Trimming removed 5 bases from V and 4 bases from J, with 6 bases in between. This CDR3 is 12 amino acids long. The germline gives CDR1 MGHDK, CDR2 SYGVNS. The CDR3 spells CASSHQYNEQFF. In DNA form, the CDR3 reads TGTGCCAGCAGTCACCAATACAATGAGCAGTTCTTC.

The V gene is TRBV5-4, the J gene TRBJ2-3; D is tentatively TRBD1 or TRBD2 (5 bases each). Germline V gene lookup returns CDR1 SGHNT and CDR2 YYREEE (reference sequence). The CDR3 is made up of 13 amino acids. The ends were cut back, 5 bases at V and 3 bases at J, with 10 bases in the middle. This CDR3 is CASRGTATDTQYF. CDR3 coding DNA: TGTGCCAGCAGAGGGACCGCTACAGATACGCAGTATTTT.

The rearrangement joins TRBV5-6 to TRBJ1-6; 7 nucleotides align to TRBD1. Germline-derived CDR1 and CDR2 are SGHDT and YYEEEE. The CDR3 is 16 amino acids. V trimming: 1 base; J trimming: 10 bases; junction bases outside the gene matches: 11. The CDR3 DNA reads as TGTGCCAGCAGCTTGAAGTACGCAGGGGGAAGCTCACCCCTCCACTTT. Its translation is CASSLKYAGGSSPLHF.

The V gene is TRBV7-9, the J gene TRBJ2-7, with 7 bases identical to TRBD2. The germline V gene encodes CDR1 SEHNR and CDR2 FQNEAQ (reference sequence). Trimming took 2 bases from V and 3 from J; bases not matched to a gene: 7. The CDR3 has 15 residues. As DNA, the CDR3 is TGTGCCAGCAGCTTAAGTCTGGGGGACTACTACGAGCAGTACTTC. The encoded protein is CASSLSLGDYYEQYF.

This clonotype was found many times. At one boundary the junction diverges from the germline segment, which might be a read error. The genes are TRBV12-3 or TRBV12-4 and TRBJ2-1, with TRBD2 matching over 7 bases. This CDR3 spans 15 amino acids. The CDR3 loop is CASSLAASSYNEQFF. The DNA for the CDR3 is TGTGCCAGCAGTCTAGCGGCCAGCTCCTACAATGAGCAGTTCTTC.

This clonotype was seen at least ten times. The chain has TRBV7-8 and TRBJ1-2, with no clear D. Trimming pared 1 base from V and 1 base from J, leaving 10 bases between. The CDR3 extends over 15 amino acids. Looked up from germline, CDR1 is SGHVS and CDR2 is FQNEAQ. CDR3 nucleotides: TGTGCCAGCAGCTTAGAGGGAGGACTTAACTATGGCTACACCTTC. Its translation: CASSLEGGLNYGYTF. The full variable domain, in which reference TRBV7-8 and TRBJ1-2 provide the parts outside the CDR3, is GAGVSQSPRYKVAKRGQDVALRCDPISGHVSLFWYQQALGQGPEFLTYFQNEAQLDKSGLPSDRFFAERPEGSVSTLKIQRTQQEDSAVYLCASSLEGGLNYGYTFGSGTRLTVV.

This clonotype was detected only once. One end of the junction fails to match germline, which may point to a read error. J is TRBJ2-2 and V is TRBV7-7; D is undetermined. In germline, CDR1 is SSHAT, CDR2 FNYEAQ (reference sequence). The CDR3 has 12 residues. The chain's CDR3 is CASSQRTGELFF. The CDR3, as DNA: TGTGCTAGCAGCCAGAGAACCGGGGAGCTGTTTTTT.

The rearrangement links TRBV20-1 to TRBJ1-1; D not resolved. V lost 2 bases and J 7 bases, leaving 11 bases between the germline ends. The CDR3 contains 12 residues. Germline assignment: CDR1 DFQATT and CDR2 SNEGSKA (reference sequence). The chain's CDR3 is CSARLQLDEAFF. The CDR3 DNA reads TGCAGTGCTAGACTGCAGCTAGATGAAGCTTTCTTT.

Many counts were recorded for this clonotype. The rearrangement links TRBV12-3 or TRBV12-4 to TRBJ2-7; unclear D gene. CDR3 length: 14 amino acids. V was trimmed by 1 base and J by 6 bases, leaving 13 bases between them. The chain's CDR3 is CASSLDPKQSEQYF. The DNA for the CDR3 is TGTGCCAGCAGTTTAGATCCTAAACAGAGCGAGCAGTACTTC.

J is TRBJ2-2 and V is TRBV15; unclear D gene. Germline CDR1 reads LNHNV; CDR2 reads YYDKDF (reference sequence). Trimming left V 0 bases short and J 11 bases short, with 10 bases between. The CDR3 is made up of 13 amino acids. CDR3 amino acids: CATSRDGGGELFF. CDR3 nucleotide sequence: TGTGCCACCAGCAGAGATGGCGGCGGAGAGCTGTTTTTT. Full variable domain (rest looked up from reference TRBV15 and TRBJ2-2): DAMVIQNPRYQVTQFGKPVTLSCSQTLNHNVMYWYQQKSSQAPKLLFHYYDKDFNNEADTPDNFQSRRPNTSFCFLDIRSPGLGDTAMYLCATSRDGGGELFFGEGSRLTVL.

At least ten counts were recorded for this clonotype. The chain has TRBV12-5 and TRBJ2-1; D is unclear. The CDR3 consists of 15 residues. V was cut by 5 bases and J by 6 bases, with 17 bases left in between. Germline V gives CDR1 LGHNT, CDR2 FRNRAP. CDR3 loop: CASGLRASWGNEQFF. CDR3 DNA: TGTGCTAGTGGTCTCCGTGCTTCCTGGGGCAATGAGCAGTTCTTC.

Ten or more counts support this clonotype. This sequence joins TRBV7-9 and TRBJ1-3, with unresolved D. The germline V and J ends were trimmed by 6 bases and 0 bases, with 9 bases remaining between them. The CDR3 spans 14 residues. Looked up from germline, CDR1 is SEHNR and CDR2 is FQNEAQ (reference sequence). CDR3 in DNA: TGTGCCAGCAGTAAGAGGAGCTCTGGAAACACCATATATTTT. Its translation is CASSKRSSGNTIYF.